This TCR beta chain was retrieved from a study of blood T cell repertoires in COVID-19. Study background: Samples of COVID-19 (acute and convalescent) were obtained from the United States, Italy and Spain. In each case, the material was cDNA or gDNA derived from T cells, B-cell-depleted T cells, or PBMCs.

Authors' data handling: By means of reference gene primer amplification, nucleated cell counts were estimated. The data were produced by immunoSEQ multiplex PCR, yet TCRdb's version contains in-frame clones alone and is incomplete. That table supplies the V and J calls and clone size; D and trimming were determined from the DNA. The table lists 150,000 to 200,000 clones, roughly 89% of them singletons. Patients from Seattle were sampled longitudinally, starting during active infection. This TCR came from a woman between 70 and 85 years old with COVID-19, enrolled during active disease. The sample taken for sequencing was peripheral blood.

CDR3 residues: CASSPLRPTAYGYTF. In DNA form, the CDR3 reads TGTGCCAGCAGCCCCCTGCGTCCTACCGCCTATGGCTACACCTTC. V usage is TRBV5-4 and J usage is TRBJ1-2; unclear D gene. Per germline, CDR1 SGHNT and CDR2 YYREEE (reference sequence). Trimming shortened V by 4 bases and J by 4 bases, and 17 bases separated the two germline ends. This CDR3 is built from 15 residues. The full variable domain, its missing parts supplied by reference TRBV5-4 and TRBJ1-2, is ETGVTQSPTHLIKTRGQQVTLRCSSQSGHNTVSWYQQALGQGPQFIFQYYREEENGRGNFPPRFSGLQFPNYSSELNVNALELDDSALYLCASSPLRPTAYGYTFGSGTRLTVV.